This entry concerns a single T cell receptor beta chain. What this receptor recognizes is not known. No quality values exist for individual bases; no much larger clone is one base distant. Trimming at the junction amounts to 0 bases on V and 0 bases on J, and the germline ends lie 12 bases apart. Taken from the germline V gene (reference sequence), the CDR1 and CDR2 loops are WNHNN and SYGVQD. The CDR3 runs 17 residues from the cysteine to the phenylalanine. The sequence is cut down to CDR3 DNA, 51 bases in frame from base 1. This record belongs to a study of blood T cell repertoires in COVID-19 (dated by TCRdb to between 2020 and 2021). Looking at the study overall: Collaborator samples came from the United States, Italy and Spain and covered acute and convalescent phases of COVID-19. The sample metadata nearly always contained a de-identified subject ID, COVID-19 status, age in years and sex. Samples were obtained from the ongoing ImmuneRACE study (first 160 participants) and from 1,254 subjects provided by 6 global collaborators. The prospective study material was composed of cDNA or gDNA derived from T cells, B-cell-depleted T cells, or PBMCs. The repertoires were released in a freely available public database meant as a resource for research on the immune response to SARS-CoV-2. Where HLA class I and class II types were available, the types were taken from metadata supplied by the sample provider, not from assay-based typing. The dataset comprised deeply sampled blood TCRbeta repertoires from subjects exposed to, actively infected with, or recovered from COVID-19. General study outcomes and caveats: The quantity of clinical and demographic metadata differed by source and by participant and was supplied without curation.

Collaborating institutions collected whole blood in K2EDTA tubes following their own protocols. For TCRbeta analysis, collaborators shipped samples as frozen whole blood, isolated PBMCs, or DNA extracted from either of those sample types. TCRbeta CDR3 regions were amplified from genomic DNA using the immunoSEQ Assay, a bias-controlled multiplex PCR. The paper's processing steps were these. The number of nucleated cells in each sample was estimated from the amplification of reference gene primers within the assay. Sequence reads were collapsed and filtered to measure the absolute abundance of every unique TCRbeta CDR3 rearrangement. For each sample, productive Simpson clonality was calculated as the square root of Simpson's diversity index across productive rearrangements. TCRdb stores this immuneACCESS table with in-frame sequences only. Part of the clones is absent; in the studies checked, under half of the shortfall reflects unresolved V genes, and no reason is known for the rest. V and J calls plus clone size are reproduced from that table; the DNA served to infer D and trimming. The sample contains about 120,000 clones, about 89% of them found a single time. The ten most abundant clones make up under 20% of the sample.

This sequence uses TRBV10-1 and TRBJ1-3, and the D gene may be TRBD1, 5 bases matching. This clonotype was sampled from a human donor with acute or convalescent COVID-19. The donor label of this sample is uncertain. Material for sequencing was peripheral blood. Read as DNA, the sequence is TGCGCCAGCAGTGAGTCGAAAGACAGATACTCTGGAAACACCATATATTTT. It translates to CASSESKDRYSGNTIYF.